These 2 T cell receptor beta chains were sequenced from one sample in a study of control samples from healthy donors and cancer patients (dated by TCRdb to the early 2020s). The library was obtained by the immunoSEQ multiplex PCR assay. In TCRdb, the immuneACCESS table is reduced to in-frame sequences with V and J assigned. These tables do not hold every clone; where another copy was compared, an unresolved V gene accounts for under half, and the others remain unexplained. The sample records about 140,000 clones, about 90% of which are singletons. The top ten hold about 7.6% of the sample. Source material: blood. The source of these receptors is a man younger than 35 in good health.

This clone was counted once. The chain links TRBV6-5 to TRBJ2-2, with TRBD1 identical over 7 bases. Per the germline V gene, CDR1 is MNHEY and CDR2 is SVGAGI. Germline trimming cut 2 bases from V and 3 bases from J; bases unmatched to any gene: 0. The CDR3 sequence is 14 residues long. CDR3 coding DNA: TGTGCCAGCAGTTACAGGGGGCACACCGGGGAGCTGTTTTTT. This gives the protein CASSYRGHTGELFF.

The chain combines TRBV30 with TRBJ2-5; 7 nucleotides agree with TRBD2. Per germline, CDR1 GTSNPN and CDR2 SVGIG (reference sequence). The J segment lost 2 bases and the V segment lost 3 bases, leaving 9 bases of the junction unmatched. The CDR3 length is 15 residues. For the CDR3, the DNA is TGTGCCTGGAGGGCCCTCGATAGCGGGCAAGAGACCCAGTACTTC. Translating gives CAWRALDSGQETQYF. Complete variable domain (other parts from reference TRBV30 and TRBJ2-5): SQTIHQWPATLVQPVGSPLSLECTVEGTSNPNLYWYRQAAGRGLQLLFYSVGIGQISSEVPQNLSASRPQDRQFILSSKKLLLSDSGFYLCAWRALDSGQETQYFGPGTRLLVL.